These 8 T cell receptor beta chains share one sample of origin, sequenced in a study of T cell responses to AZD1222 COVID-19 vaccine. The repertoire was sequenced with immunoSEQ multiplex PCR; TCRdb's copy has only in-frame clones and lacks some. Counted here are more than 80,000 clones, around 93% occurring once; the ten biggest clones make up around 30%. The source material was peripheral blood, sampled 28 days after the second AZD1222 dose. The receptors derive from an adult who received the AZD1222 COVID-19 vaccine.

The CDR3 is CASTPDGANYGYTF. The CDR3 nucleotides are TGTGCCAGCACCCCTGACGGTGCTAACTATGGCTACACCTTC. The chain joins TRBV5-4 to TRBJ1-2, with unresolved D. The germline V gene encodes CDR1 SGHNT and CDR2 YYREEE (reference sequence). Trimming cost V 6 bases and J 0 bases, with 12 bases left between them. The CDR3 extends over 14 amino acids.

The chain couples TRBV20-1 to TRBJ2-7; TRBD2 matches at 9 bases. Per the germline V gene, CDR1 is DFQATT and CDR2 is SNEGSKA (reference sequence). The CDR3 consists of 13 residues. V lost 3 bases and J lost 6; bases outside the gene matches: 6. The CDR3 DNA sequence: TGCAGTGCTAGTGCGGGAGGGCCCTTCGAGCAGTACTTC. It is translated as CSASAGGPFEQYF.

V and J are TRBV6-6 and TRBJ1-1, with no clear D. Germline V lookup: CDR1 MNHNY, CDR2 SVGAGI (reference sequence). V was pared by 9 bases and J by 4 bases, with 9 bases between. This CDR3 comprises 11 residues. The CDR3 DNA reads as TGTGCCAGTATAGATAGCACTGAAGCTTTCTTT. Its translation is CASIDSTEAFF.

A remark on this clone: The sample carries other DNA sequences with the same CDR3. The chain employs TRBV6-5 and TRBJ2-7, with D perhaps TRBD1 or TRBD2 (6 bases each). Germline-derived CDR1 and CDR2 are MNHEY and SVGAGI. The CDR3 length is 12 residues. The V end lost 6 bases, the J end lost 2 bases, and 8 bases lay between the germline ends. CDR3 in DNA: TGTGCCAGCAGAGGGGGGACCTACGAGCAGTACTTC. Translation: CASRGGTYEQYF.

This chain uses TRBV28 with TRBJ2-1, with a possible D match to TRBD2 (6 bases). The ends were cut back, 10 bases at V and 9 bases at J, with 13 bases in the middle. The CDR3 runs to 11 residues. Germline loops: CDR1 MDHEN, CDR2 SYDVKM. The CDR3 loop reads CATNGEVEQFF. In DNA, the CDR3 is TGTGCCACCAACGGGGAGGTTGAGCAGTTCTTC.

V gene TRBV28 combines with J gene TRBJ2-2, with 10 bases identical to TRBD1. This CDR3 comprises 16 residues. Per germline, CDR1 MDHEN and CDR2 SYDVKM. J lost 7 bases, V lost 0 bases, and 5 bases had no gene match. The chain's CDR3 is CASSLWGTGVSGELFF. CDR3 bases: TGTGCCAGCAGTTTATGGGGGACAGGGGTGAGCGGGGAGCTGTTTTTT.

The chain is built from TRBV24-1 and TRBJ2-7; 10 bases match TRBD2. The germline CDR1 and CDR2 sequences are KGHDR and SFDVKD. CDR3 length equals 14 residues. J was trimmed by 2 bases and V by 9 bases; bases with no gene match: 6. This CDR3 reads CATGESGRAYEQYF. The DNA of the CDR3 is TGTGCCACCGGGGAAAGCGGGAGGGCCTACGAGCAGTACTTC.

The chain is built from TRBV24-1 and TRBJ1-5; D ambiguous. Trimming removed 4 bases from V and 9 bases from J, with 9 bases in between. The V gene's germline CDR1 is KGHDR and CDR2 SFDVKD. The CDR3 spans 12 residues. The CDR3 reads CATSDPLGPQHF. CDR3 nucleotides: TGTGCCACCAGTGACCCCCTTGGGCCCCAGCATTTT.